Listed below are T cell receptor beta chains from one sample, sequenced in a study of post-analysis software for immune sequencing data. TCRdb used MiXCR to reprocess the PCR reads, holding one entry per CDR3 protein. The sample has 650,000 to 900,000 distinct CDR3 sequences, roughly 50% seen once. Sample: blood. Every receptor here comes from a girl under 18 with multiple sclerosis. Each CDR3 is given with its conserved first and last residue. Each record gives: V gene, CDR3 protein.

>TRBV12-3/TRBV12-4
CASSYDREAFF
>TRBV4-2
CASSQDLAGASTDTQYF
>TRBV7-9
CASSGGQLNYGYTF
>TRBV18
CASSPGGLQTQYF
>TRBV4-3
CASSQYGLAGYGYTF
>TRBV6-1
CASSLRTLGRYYEQYF
>TRBV11-3
CASSYGLAVEAGDTQYF
>TRBV6-1
CASSHEKLAGVADTQYF
>TRBV4-1
CASSHDLASLNQPQHF
>TRBV6-2/TRBV6-3
CASSYSLDPSETRWRTKETQYF
>TRBV4-1
CASSQEVAGAKAYGYTF